This T cell receptor (beta chain) is drawn from a study of long-term antiretroviral therapy in people with HIV. General study findings and limits: The clones with expansion before ART were dominant in the repertoire at all time points. ART was followed by higher diversity that remained below transplant donor controls. Older ART regimens may have been in use when blood was drawn between the mid-2000s and the late 2010s.

The assay used was immunoSEQ (version v3.0), run at survey level. TCRdb keeps only in-frame clones here, not all; method: immunoSEQ multiplex PCR. This sample yields 28,000 or so clones, of which 70% to 90% are seen a single time; roughly 3.8% belongs to the top ten. Trimming removed 5 bases from V and 8 bases from J, with 16 bases in between. Germline V lookup: CDR1 MNHNY, CDR2 SVGAGI (reference sequence). The CDR3 spans 14 residues. As concerns this clone: Its antigen is unknown.

The chain joins TRBV6-6 to TRBJ2-1, with D possibly being TRBD2 (6 bases). This clonotype was obtained from a man aged 18 to 35 with HIV. The sample in question was unsorted PBMCs, obtained 0.8 years before starting antiretroviral therapy. CDR3 in amino acids: CASSLSLRGYEQFF. The CDR3 DNA is TGTGCCAGCAGTCTTAGCCTCCGGGGGTATGAGCAGTTCTTC.